A single sample gave rise to the 12 T cell receptor beta chains below, sequenced in a study of blood T cell repertoires in COVID-19. TCRdb's copy holds only in-frame clones and misses some; the assay was immunoSEQ multiplex PCR. The sample carries roughly 120,000 clones, about 83% recorded once. Material for sequencing was peripheral blood. All receptors come from a woman aged 50 to 60 with acute or convalescent COVID-19.

This chain's CDR3 is CASSQSDSKGYTF. The CDR3 DNA follows: TGTGCCAGCAGCCAATCTGACAGTAAAGGCTACACCTTC. The chain joins TRBV4-2 to TRBJ1-2; weak D call: TRBD1 (5 bases). The ends were cut back, 2 bases at V and 8 bases at J, with 12 bases in the middle. The length of the CDR3 is 13 residues. Germline CDR1 and CDR2: LGHNA and YNFKEQ.

The CDR3 here is CASSLGQASSYEQYF. The CDR3 DNA sequence: TGCGCCAGCAGCTTGGGACAGGCCAGCTCCTACGAGCAGTACTTC. This chain uses TRBV5-1 with TRBJ2-7; D perhaps matches TRBD1 (6 bases). This CDR3 has 15 residues. CDR1 SGHRS and CDR2 YFSETQ come from the germline V gene. Trimming pared 0 bases from V and 0 bases from J, leaving 10 bases between. The full variable domain, rest sourced from reference TRBV5-1 and TRBJ2-7, is KAGVTQTPRYLIKTRGQQVTLSCSPISGHRSVSWYQQTPGQGLQFLFEYFSETQRNKGNFPGRFSGRQFSNSRSEMNVSTLELGDSALYLCASSLGQASSYEQYFGPGTRLTVT.

The chain employs TRBV7-2 and TRBJ1-1; 8 bases are a match to TRBD1. J lost 6 bases, V lost 6 bases, and 9 bases had no gene match. The CDR3 has 14 amino acids. Germline loops: CDR1 SGHTA, CDR2 FQGNSA. The CDR3 bases are TGTGCCAGCAGATCCACAGGGGGGATGGCTGAAGCTTTCTTT. Its protein product is CASRSTGGMAEAFF.

This clone was detected only a few times. V usage is TRBV29-1 and J usage is TRBJ2-1, with TRBD2 identical over 10 bases. J lost 7 bases, V lost 5 bases, and 8 bases had no gene match. This CDR3 has 14 amino acids. Germline-derived CDR1 and CDR2 are SQVTM and ANQGSEA. The CDR3 spells CSVLAGAELNEQFF. CDR3 DNA: TGCAGCGTTCTAGCGGGAGCAGAGTTAAATGAGCAGTTCTTC.

The chain carries TRBV30 and TRBJ1-1; no definite D call. Germline V gene lookup returns CDR1 GTSNPN and CDR2 SVGIG (reference sequence). CDR3 length: 10 residues. Trimming removed 3 bases at V and 7 bases at J, with 6 bases between. The CDR3 nucleotides are TGTGCCTGGAGCACAGATGAAGCTTTCTTT. Its protein product is CAWSTDEAFF.

For the CDR3, the DNA is TGTGCCAGCTCATCAGACAGGGCGGGGTCACCCCTCCACTTT. Protein product: CASSSDRAGSPLHF. The V call is TRBV18, the J call TRBJ1-6; 7 bases are a match to TRBD1. J lost 10 bases, V lost 5 bases, and 8 bases had no gene match. The germline V gene has CDR1 KGHSH and CDR2 LQKENI. CDR3 length: 14 residues.

V and J are TRBV4-1 and TRBJ1-5, with 8 bases matching TRBD1. The length of the CDR3 is 15 residues. Germline assignment: CDR1 MGHRA and CDR2 YSYEKL. J lost 5 bases, V lost 1 base, and 4 bases had no gene match. For the CDR3, the DNA is TGCGCCAGCAGCCAAGTCGGACAGGGCCATCAGCCCCAGCATTTT. This encodes CASSQVGQGHQPQHF.

The chain employs TRBV30 and TRBJ1-6; a possible D gene is TRBD1 (5 bases). From germline, CDR1 is GTSNPN and CDR2 SVGIG (reference sequence). V was trimmed by 7 bases and J by 0 bases, leaving 13 bases between them. The CDR3 sequence is 15 residues long. As DNA, the CDR3 is TGTGCCTTTGGCAGGGTTAGCTCCTATAATTCACCCCTCCACTTT. Translated, it gives CAFGRVSSYNSPLHF.

The V call is TRBV15, the J call TRBJ1-1; a weak D match, TRBD1 (5 bases). CDR3 length: 14 amino acids. The V end lost 0 bases, the J end lost 5 bases, and 10 bases lay between the germline ends. Germline loops: CDR1 LNHNV, CDR2 YYDKDF (reference sequence). CDR3 coding DNA: TGTGCCACCAGCAGAGAGGGGCTCGTGACTGAAGCTTTCTTT. This encodes CATSREGLVTEAFF.

The chain uses TRBV12-3 or TRBV12-4 and TRBJ1-5, with TRBD1 as a possible D gene (6 bases). The CDR3 consists of 12 residues. The germline V and J ends were trimmed by 5 bases and 11 bases, with 13 bases remaining between them. As DNA, the CDR3 is TGTGCCAGCAGTGGACAGTACGTGGCCCAGCATTTT. This encodes CASSGQYVAQHF.

This chain connects TRBV29-1 to TRBJ1-2; D is unclear. CDR3 length: 13 amino acids. The V end was cut by 8 bases, the J end by 0 bases, with 13 bases between. Germline V lookup: CDR1 SQVTM, CDR2 ANQGSEA. The DNA of the CDR3 is TGCAGCACCCGGGGTCAAGCTAACTATGGCTACACCTTC. It encodes CSTRGQANYGYTF.

The chain uses TRBV5-1 and TRBJ2-1; 11 positions agree with TRBD2. Germline CDR1 is SGHRS and CDR2 is YFSETQ. V shed 2 bases, J shed 0 bases, and the junction held 4 bases outside the gene matches. This CDR3 is 17 amino acids long. The CDR3 DNA sequence: TGCGCCAGCAGCTTTGGGACTAGCGGTAGCTCCTACAATGAGCAGTTCTTC. Its protein is CASSFGTSGSSYNEQFF.